One sample yielded the 12 T cell receptor beta chains listed below, sequenced in a study of T cell changes during pregnancy in multiple sclerosis. Using immunoSEQ multiplex PCR, the repertoire was profiled, and TCRdb retains in-frame clones only, with some absent. The table records around 88,000 clones, about 92% of them present only once. The sample consisted of peripheral blood, taken after pregnancy. These receptors all come from a female donor in good health, enrolled as a control in a pregnancy study.

The rearrangement uses TRBV4-1 and TRBJ2-2; weak D call: TRBD2 (5 bases). The CDR3 length is 14 residues. Germline-derived CDR1 and CDR2 are MGHRA and YSYEKL. V lost 2 bases and J lost 7, with 11 bases in between. The CDR3: CASSQIARDGELFF. The CDR3 nucleotides are TGCGCCAGCAGCCAAATAGCGCGAGACGGGGAGCTGTTTTTT.

This chain joins TRBV9 and TRBJ2-3; 8 nucleotides agree with TRBD2. V was clipped by 3 bases and J by 1 base; unmatched bases: 10. The CDR3 totals 17 residues. In germline, CDR1 is SGDLS, CDR2 YYNGEE. The CDR3 nucleotides are TGTGCCAGCAGCGACCCCCCGGCGGGGGGCCGCACAGATACGCAGTATTTT. Encoded protein: CASSDPPAGGRTDTQYF.

There are a few counts of this clone. The rearrangement joins TRBV6-5 to TRBJ2-1, with TRBD2 matching over 10 bases. With V trimmed by 3 bases and J by 7 bases, 6 bases remained unmatched. The CDR3 has 15 residues. Germline V gives CDR1 MNHEY, CDR2 SVGAGI. The CDR3 loop is CASSYASGGGNEQFF. CDR3 bases: TGTGCCAGCAGTTATGCTAGCGGGGGTGGGAATGAGCAGTTCTTC.

The V gene is TRBV2, the J gene TRBJ2-7, with D possibly being TRBD2 (6 bases). CDR3 length equals 15 residues. The V gene's germline CDR1 is SNHLY and CDR2 FYNNEI. Trimming stripped 2 bases from V and 1 base from J, with 12 bases between. The CDR3 coding sequence is TGTGCCAGCAGTGAATACCCCCGGGGGTCCTACGAGCAGTACTTC. This codes for CASSEYPRGSYEQYF.

The chain recombines TRBV9 with TRBJ2-7, with D possibly being TRBD1 (6 bases). The germline gives CDR1 SGDLS, CDR2 YYNGEE. The CDR3 consists of 15 residues. V was clipped by 3 bases and J by 5 bases, with 18 bases between them. In nucleotides, the CDR3 is TGTGCCAGCAGCGCGTACAGGGTCCCCCCCCACGAGCAGTACTTC. It codes for CASSAYRVPPHEQYF.

This clone was observed a few times. The chain uses TRBV4-1 and TRBJ1-5; a weak D match, TRBD1 (5 bases). The CDR3 runs 15 residues. Per germline, CDR1 MGHRA and CDR2 YSYEKL. Trimming removed 0 bases from V and 4 bases from J, with 10 bases in between. Here the CDR3 reads CASSQDRQGNQPQHF. In DNA form, the CDR3 reads TGCGCCAGCAGCCAAGATCGGCAGGGTAATCAGCCCCAGCATTTT.

This chain uses TRBV5-1 with TRBJ2-1; TRBD2 matches 8 bases. Per the germline V gene, CDR1 is SGHRS and CDR2 is YFSETQ. V gave up 7 bases and J gave up 12 bases; unmatched junction bases: 6. The CDR3 runs to 11 residues. The CDR3 DNA is TGCGCCAGCCGGGGGGGGACCGTGCAGTTCTTC. Encoded protein: CASRGGTVQFF.

The chain is built from TRBV5-4 and TRBJ2-3, with D perhaps TRBD1 (6 bases). Germline assignment: CDR1 SGHNT and CDR2 YYREEE (reference sequence). This CDR3 is built from 15 residues. V was shortened by 4 bases and J by 4 bases, with 16 bases between the two germline ends. CDR3 residues: CASSRGTSRADTQYF. CDR3 coding DNA: TGTGCCAGCAGCCGTGGGACATCGCGCGCAGATACGCAGTATTTT. Filled out from reference TRBV5-4 and TRBJ2-3, the complete variable domain reads ETGVTQSPTHLIKTRGQQVTLRCSSQSGHNTVSWYQQALGQGPQFIFQYYREEENGRGNFPPRFSGLQFPNYSSELNVNALELDDSALYLCASSRGTSRADTQYFGPGTRLTVL.

V and J are TRBV4-1 and TRBJ2-1; D possibly corresponds to TRBD2 (5 bases). Germline CDR1 and CDR2: MGHRA and YSYEKL. Trimming stripped 0 bases from V and 6 bases from J, with 18 bases between. The CDR3 has 17 residues. The CDR3 region is CASSQESPGSAGNEQFF. The CDR3 nucleotides read TGCGCCAGCAGCCAAGAGTCCCCCGGTTCCGCGGGCAATGAGCAGTTCTTC.

This chain uses TRBV18 with TRBJ1-1; no firm D call. V dropped 2 bases and J dropped 5 bases, with 15 bases sitting between them. The CDR3 has 15 amino acids. Germline lookup yields CDR1 KGHSH and CDR2 LQKENI. CDR3 nucleotides: TGTGCCAGCTCACCAGGGGTCCTCGGGAAGACTGAAGCTTTCTTT. Translating it yields CASSPGVLGKTEAFF. Full variable domain (remainder filled in from reference TRBV18 and TRBJ1-1): NAGVMQNPRHLVRRRGQEARLRCSPMKGHSHVYWYRQLPEEGLKFMVYLQKENIIDESGMPKERFSAEFPKEGPSILRIQQVVRGDSAAYFCASSPGVLGKTEAFFGQGTRLTVV.

The rearrangement uses TRBV29-1 and TRBJ1-4, with D hard to call. V was clipped by 6 bases and J by 5 bases, with 13 bases between them. From germline, CDR1 is SQVTM and CDR2 ANQGSEA. The CDR3 runs 13 residues. CDR3 sequence: CSVGAKLNEKLFF. CDR3 bases: TGCAGCGTGGGAGCAAAGTTGAATGAAAAACTGTTTTTT.

The chain combines TRBV7-8 with TRBJ1-2, with a possible D match to TRBD1 (6 bases). V was pared by 1 base and J by 7 bases, with 13 bases between. The CDR3 has 14 amino acids. CDR1 is SGHVS and CDR2 is FQNEAQ in the germline V gene. The CDR3 spells CASSLDRGAGGYTF. CDR3 nucleotides: TGTGCCAGCAGCTTAGATCGGGGGGCGGGTGGCTACACCTTC.